This T cell receptor beta chain was obtained from a study of T-cell reconstitution after alpha-beta-depleted transplantation in children. Overall study findings and caveats: Surviving recipient T cells and thymic progenitors produced the high day-60 TCRbeta diversity seen in some patients. Among T cells one year after transplant, newly produced cells accounted for most counts and diversity. About two months after transplant, alpha-beta T cells reportedly came from several hundred expanded graft clones.

This clonotype appeared a few times. The antigen remains unidentified. The length of the CDR3 is 14 residues. Germline V CDR1 and CDR2: SGHTA, FQGNSA. The germline V and J ends were trimmed by 1 base and 1 base, with 8 bases remaining between them. Molecular barcoding with unique molecular identifiers was used for the TCRbeta library. TCRdb fed the PCR reads into MiXCR, producing one record per CDR3 protein. The profile shows around 580,000 distinct CDR3 sequences, roughly 23% of them singletons. The chain joins TRBV7-2 to TRBJ2-7; D not certain. This TCR was sampled from a boy younger than two who had a stem cell transplant for acute myeloid leukemia, so the T cells may come from the graft donor. Sequenced material: PBMCs, mostly from graft donor cells, taken 360 days after TCRalphabeta/CD19-depleted stem cell transplant. CDR3: CASSLVGRSYEQYV. DNA for the CDR3: TGTGCCAGCAGCTTAGTTGGCAGGTCCTACGAGCAGTACGTC.